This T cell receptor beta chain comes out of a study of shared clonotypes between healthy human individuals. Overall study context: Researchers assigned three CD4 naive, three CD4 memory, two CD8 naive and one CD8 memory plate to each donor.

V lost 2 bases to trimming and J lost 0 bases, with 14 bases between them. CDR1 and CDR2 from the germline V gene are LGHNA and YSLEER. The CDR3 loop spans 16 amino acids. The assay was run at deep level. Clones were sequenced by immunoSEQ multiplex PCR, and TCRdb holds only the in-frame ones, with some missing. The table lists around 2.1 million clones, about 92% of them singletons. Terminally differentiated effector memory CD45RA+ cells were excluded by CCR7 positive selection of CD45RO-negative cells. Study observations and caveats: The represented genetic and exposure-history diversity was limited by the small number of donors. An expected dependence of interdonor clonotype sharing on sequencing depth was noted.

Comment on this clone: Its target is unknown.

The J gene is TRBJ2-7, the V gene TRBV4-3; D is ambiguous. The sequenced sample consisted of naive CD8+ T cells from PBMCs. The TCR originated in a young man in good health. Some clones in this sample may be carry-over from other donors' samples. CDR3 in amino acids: CASSQHRSLSSYEQYF. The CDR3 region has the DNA TGCGCCAGCAGCCAACACCGATCCCTGAGCTCCTACGAGCAGTACTTC.